This passage covers 8 T cell receptor beta chains from one sample sequenced in a study of tumor-infiltrating lymphocytes in localized non-small cell lung cancer. TCRdb keeps only in-frame clones here, not all; method: immunoSEQ multiplex PCR. The sample records about 4,900 clones, 66% being singletons. The sequencing input was lung tumor tissue. The receptors shown here come from a human donor with non-small cell lung cancer.

This rearrangement joins TRBV6-1 to TRBJ1-2; the match to TRBD1 covers 9 bases. V lost 7 bases and J lost 8; bases outside the gene matches: 11. Germline assignment: CDR1 MNHNS and CDR2 SASEGT. The CDR3 covers 14 residues. CDR3 bases: TGTGCCAGCATCGAACAGGGGGCGTATGTGGGCTACACCTTC. It translates to CASIEQGAYVGYTF.

This clone is labeled medium-sized. The V gene is TRBV19, the J gene TRBJ1-2, with TRBD1 identical over 9 bases. There are 12 residues in the CDR3. V shed 6 bases, J shed 5 bases, and the junction held 1 base outside the gene matches. Germline values: CDR1 LNHDA, CDR2 SQIVND (reference sequence). CDR3 sequence: CASRDRGYGYTF. The CDR3, as DNA: TGTGCCAGTAGGGACAGGGGTTATGGCTACACCTTC.

This rearrangement joins TRBV10-1 to TRBJ1-1; no clear D gene. CDR3 size: 14 residues. V was trimmed by 3 bases and J by 5 bases, leaving 13 bases between them. CDR1 is WNHNN, CDR2 SYGVQD, per germline (reference sequence). DNA of the CDR3: TGCGCCAGCAGTGAATCTCCAACAAGGACTGAAGCTTTCTTT. As protein: CASSESPTRTEAFF.

The chain employs TRBV6-6 and TRBJ2-1; TRBD1 matches at 8 bases. The CDR3 is 13 amino acids. Trimming at V came to 8 bases and at J to 7 bases, leaving 7 bases not matched to a gene. Germline V gene lookup returns CDR1 MNHNY and CDR2 SVGAGI (reference sequence). The CDR3: CASAQGALNEQFF. CDR3 coding DNA: TGTGCCAGCGCGCAGGGGGCTTTAAATGAGCAGTTCTTC.

The rearrangement links TRBV5-4 to TRBJ1-5; 7 nucleotides match TRBD1. The V gene's germline CDR1 is SGHNT and CDR2 YYREEE (reference sequence). This CDR3 has 16 residues. J lost 7 bases, V lost 6 bases, and 16 bases had no gene match. The CDR3 reads CASTNTGLGGEQPQHF. The CDR3 bases are TGTGCCAGCACCAACACGGGGTTAGGGGGCGAGCAGCCCCAGCATTTT. Combining the CDR3 with reference TRBV5-4 and TRBJ1-5 gives the whole variable domain ETGVTQSPTHLIKTRGQQVTLRCSSQSGHNTVSWYQQALGQGPQFIFQYYREEENGRGNFPPRFSGLQFPNYSSELNVNALELDDSALYLCASTNTGLGGEQPQHFGDGTRLSIL.

The V and J genes are TRBV5-8 and TRBJ1-5; no reliable D call. The CDR3 is 14 amino acids. V dropped 0 bases and J dropped 1 base, with 5 bases sitting between them. Per germline, CDR1 SGHTS and CDR2 YDEGEE. Written as DNA, the CDR3 is TGTGCCAGCAGCTTGGGCACCAGCAATCAGCCCCAGCATTTT. This codes for CASSLGTSNQPQHF.

The V call is TRBV12-5, the J call TRBJ2-2; D is ambiguous. Deletions cut 5 bases from V and 8 bases from J, with 18 bases between. The CDR3 is 15 residues long. Germline V lookup: CDR1 LGHNT, CDR2 FRNRAP. The CDR3 protein is CASGDLVGASGELFF. The CDR3 nucleotides read TGTGCTAGTGGTGACCTTGTTGGAGCTAGTGGGGAGCTGTTTTTT. Variable domain in full (rest from reference TRBV12-5 and TRBJ2-2): DARVTQTPRHKVTEMGQEVTMRCQPILGHNTVFWYRQTMMQGLELLAYFRNRAPLDDSGMPKDRFSAEMPDATLATLKIQPSEPRDSAVYFCASGDLVGASGELFFGEGSRLTVL.

This clone has a handful of counts. The CDR3 reads CAWSGGSTGELFF. DNA of the CDR3: TGTGCCTGGAGTGGGGGAAGCACCGGGGAGCTGTTTTTT. V gene TRBV30 combines with J gene TRBJ2-2; the D is unclear. V was pared by 1 base and J by 4 bases, with 7 bases between. This CDR3 has 13 amino acids. The germline CDR1 and CDR2 sequences are GTSNPN and SVGIG (reference sequence).